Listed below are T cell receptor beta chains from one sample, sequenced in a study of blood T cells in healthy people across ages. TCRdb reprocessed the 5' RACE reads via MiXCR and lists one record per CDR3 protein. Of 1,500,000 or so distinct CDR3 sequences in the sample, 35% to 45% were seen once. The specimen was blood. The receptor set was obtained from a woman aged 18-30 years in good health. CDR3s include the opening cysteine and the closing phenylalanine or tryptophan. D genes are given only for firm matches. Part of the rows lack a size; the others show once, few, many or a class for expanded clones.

TGTGCCAGCAGCCCCCTCCGAGGTGTAGTCGGAGCTTTCTTT,CASSPLRGVVGAFF,TRBJ1-1,-,TRBV9,-
TGTGCCAGCTCACCATCCTCAGAACTTGGAACTGAAGCTTTCTTT,CASSPSSELGTEAFF,TRBJ1-1,-,TRBV18,-
TGTGCCAGCAGCCAATGGACAGGGGGGTTTTACGAGCAGTACTTC,CASSQWTGGFYEQYF,TRBJ2-7,TRBD1,TRBV7-9,few
TGTGCCAGCAGTGGGGACGGCTCTGAAAAACTGTTTTTT,CASSGDGSEKLFF,TRBJ1-4,-,TRBV6-1,-
TGCAGCGGACAGGTAGCAAATCAAGAGACCCAGTACTTC,CSGQVANQETQYF,TRBJ2-5,-,TRBV29-1,-
TGTGCCAGCAGTTTATCAAGGCGAGCCTACACCCTCCACTTT,CASSLSRRAYTLHF,TRBJ1-6,-,TRBV27,-
TGCGCCAGCAGCCCGGTCCCTCCCGGCTATGAGCAGTTCTTC,CASSPVPPGYEQFF,TRBJ2-1,-,TRBV5-1,few
TGTGCCAGCTCACCAGGGCCAGGGGAAGCCTACGAGCAGTACTTC,CASSPGPGEAYEQYF,TRBJ2-7,-,TRBV18,-
TGTGCCAGCAGCCCTGCCTATGGACAGGGGGCCGACTACGAGCAGTACTTC,CASSPAYGQGADYEQYF,TRBJ2-7,TRBD1,TRBV27,-
TGTGCCAGCAGCCCCGGGACAGTACTTAACTATGGCTACACCTTC,CASSPGTVLNYGYTF,TRBJ1-2,TRBD1,TRBV7-2,once